This T cell receptor beta chain originates from a study of Ad26.COV2.S vaccination and SARS-CoV-2 variants. General observations from the study: The study found higher spike-specific TCR breadth in vaccine than placebo recipients.

CDR1 is SGDLS, CDR2 YYNGEE, per germline. The CDR3 is 15 residues long. Trimming left V 0 bases short and J 3 bases short, with 11 bases between. Concerning this clone: The antigen remains unidentified.

Clones were read by immunoSEQ multiplex PCR, and TCRdb kept only the in-frame ones, dropping some. This sample carries 87,000 or so clones, approximately 81% of them seen once, and the ten largest clones take roughly 15%. This clonotype originated in a human donor who had recovered from COVID-19. This sample comprised peripheral blood, obtained after recovery from COVID-19. The V gene is TRBV9, the J gene TRBJ2-3; D perhaps matches TRBD1 (6 bases). The CDR3 here is CASSVGGLVTDTQYF. The CDR3 DNA is TGTGCCAGCAGCGTAGGGGGGCTGGTAACAGATACGCAGTATTTT.